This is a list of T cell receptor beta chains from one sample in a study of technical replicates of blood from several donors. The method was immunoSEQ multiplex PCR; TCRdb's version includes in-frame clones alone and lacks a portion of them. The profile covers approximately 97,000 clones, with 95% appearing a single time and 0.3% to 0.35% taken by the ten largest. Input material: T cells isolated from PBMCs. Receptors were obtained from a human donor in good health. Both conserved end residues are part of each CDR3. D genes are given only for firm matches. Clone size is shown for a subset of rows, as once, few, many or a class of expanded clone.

CASSAGQSAFF	TGTGCCAGCAGCGCCGGACAGTCGGCTTTCTTT	-	-	TRBV7-9	TRBJ1-1
CASSLVASSGMLVPYEQYF	TGTGCCAGCAGTTTGGTAGCGTCTAGCGGGATGCTAGTCCCCTACGAGCAGTACTTC	TRBD2	-	TRBV27	TRBJ2-7
CAWSVVTSSGANVLTF	TGTGCCTGGAGTGTAGTAACTAGCTCTGGGGCCAACGTCCTGACTTTC	-	-	TRBV30	TRBJ2-6
CASTRERVTDTQYF	TGTGCCAGCACGCGGGAGCGGGTCACAGATACGCAGTATTTT	TRBD2	-	TRBV28	TRBJ2-3
CASSSTGGLATEAFF	TGTGCCAGCAGCTCGACAGGGGGCCTAGCCACTGAAGCTTTCTTT	TRBD1	-	TRBV7-3	TRBJ1-1
CASSSGDRGFFGETQYF	TGCGCCAGCAGCTCCGGGGACAGGGGCTTTTTCGGAGAGACCCAGTACTTC	TRBD1	-	TRBV5-1	TRBJ2-5
CASSLALEGGSYEQYF	TGTGCCAGCAGCTTAGCGTTGGAGGGAGGGTCCTACGAGCAGTACTTC	TRBD2	-	TRBV7-2	TRBJ2-7
CASNGGVIYEQYF	TGTGCCAGCAACGGGGGAGTAATCTACGAGCAGTACTTC	-	-	TRBV2	TRBJ2-7
CASSFSGTENTEALF	TGCGCCAGCAGCTTCTCCGGGACAGAGAACACTGAAGCTCTCTTT	TRBD1	-	TRBV5-1	TRBJ1-1
CASSYSGTGYTEAFF	TGTGCCAGCAGTTACTCTGGGACAGGGTACACTGAAGCTTTCTTT	TRBD1	-	TRBV6-6	TRBJ1-1
CATKEAGQLISGNTIYF	TGTGCCACCAAGGAGGCTGGACAGTTAATATCTGGAAACACCATATATTTT	-	-	TRBV19	TRBJ1-3
CATSGPNYDSQSLSTDTQYF	TGTGCCACCAGCGGTCCGAATTACGACTCCCAGTCACTCTCAACAGATACGCAGTATTTT	-	-	TRBV15	TRBJ2-3
CASSIAWYGGNSWARGEQFF	TGTGCCAGTAGTATAGCTTGGTATGGCGGGAACTCTTGGGCGCGGGGTGAGCAGTTCTTC	-	-	TRBV19	TRBJ2-1
CASSYLADNEQFF	TGTGCCAGCAGCTACCTAGCAGACAATGAGCAGTTCTTC	-	once	TRBV11-2	TRBJ2-1
CASSQVLTLYF	TGTGCCAGCAGCCAAGTTCTTACTCTGTATTTT	-	-	TRBV14	TRBJ2-3
CASSDVGDTYEQYF	TGTGCCAGCAGTGATGTTGGGGACACCTACGAGCAGTACTTC	-	-	TRBV6-1	TRBJ2-7
CASSEKLEKQYF	TGTGCCAGCAGTGAAAAGCTAGAAAAGCAGTACTTC	-	-	TRBV2	TRBJ2-7
CASSLYRTALSYEQYF	TGTGCCAGCAGCTTATATCGGACTGCCCTCTCCTACGAGCAGTACTTC	-	once	TRBV7-8	TRBJ2-7
CASSSTGSYEQYF	TGTGCCAGCAGCTCTACGGGATCCTACGAGCAGTACTTC	-	-	TRBV11-3	TRBJ2-7
CASSLIHVGPGFSGANVLTF	TGTGCCAGCAGCTTGATTCATGTAGGGCCGGGATTCTCTGGGGCCAACGTCCTGACTTTC	-	-	TRBV5-4	TRBJ2-6
CASSQGVGEKLFF	TGTGCCAGTAGTCAGGGGGTAGGTGAAAAACTGTTTTTT	TRBD1	-	TRBV19	TRBJ1-4
CASLNSGRAVNEQFF	TGCGCCAGCCTAAACAGCGGGAGGGCCGTGAATGAGCAGTTCTTC	TRBD2	once	TRBV10-2	TRBJ2-1
CASSQAGGITDTQYF	TGTGCCAGCAGCCAAGCAGGGGGAATCACAGATACGCAGTATTTT	TRBD1	-	TRBV4-2	TRBJ2-3
CASSPSTSGSSGANVLTF	TGTGCCAGCAGCCCCTCGACTAGCGGGAGCTCTGGGGCCAACGTCCTGACTTTC	TRBD2	once	TRBV7-3	TRBJ2-6
CASSFGTRTDTQYF	TGTGCCAGCAGCTTCGGGACTCGCACAGATACGCAGTATTTT	-	-	TRBV9	TRBJ2-3
CASSLSSGRLYF	TGTGCCAGCAGTTTATCGAGCGGGAGGCTGTACTTC	TRBD2	-	TRBV27	TRBJ2-5
CASSLDGDFRNEQYF	TGTGCCAGCAGTTTGGATGGGGACTTCAGGAACGAGCAGTACTTC	-	-	TRBV27	TRBJ2-7
CASSIGRQATSTNEKLFF	TGTGCCAGTAGTATAGGTAGACAGGCCACTTCAACTAATGAAAAACTGTTTTTT	-	-	TRBV19	TRBJ1-4
CASSVEGQGVDTQYF	TGTGCCAGCAGCGTAGAGGGACAGGGTGTAGATACGCAGTATTTT	TRBD1	-	TRBV9	TRBJ2-3
CASSYSAARSGNTIYF	TGTGCCAGCAGCTATAGCGCAGCACGCTCTGGAAACACCATATATTTT	-	-	TRBV7-9	TRBJ1-3
CASSRGGEQYF	TGTGCCAGCAGCCGGGGGGGAGAGCAGTACTTC	TRBD2	-	TRBV5-4	TRBJ2-7
CASGLSLTGGAWFTEAFF	TGTGCTAGTGGTTTGAGCCTCACAGGGGGCGCTTGGTTCACTGAAGCTTTCTTT	TRBD1	once	TRBV12-5	TRBJ1-1
CASGLWTMGTEAFF	TGTGCTAGTGGTCTGTGGACAATGGGGACTGAAGCTTTCTTT	-	few	TRBV12-5	TRBJ1-1
CASSQGLAGLLQETQYF	TGCGCCAGCAGCCAAGGACTAGCGGGACTATTACAAGAGACCCAGTACTTC	TRBD2	-	TRBV4-1	TRBJ2-5
CASSGISGTSRADTQYF	TGTGCCAGCAGTGGAATCTCCGGGACTAGTAGGGCAGATACGCAGTATTTT	TRBD2	-	TRBV6-1	TRBJ2-3
CASRDRGSFGYTF	TGTGCCAGTAGGGACAGGGGGTCGTTTGGCTACACCTTC	TRBD1	-	TRBV25-1	TRBJ1-2
CASSFTSGRREQYF	TGCGCCAGCAGCTTTACTAGCGGGCGAAGGGAGCAGTACTTC	TRBD2	-	TRBV5-1	TRBJ2-7
CASSLPGAGYTF	TGTGCCAGCAGCTTACCAGGGGCGGGCTACACCTTC	-	-	TRBV13	TRBJ1-2
CASSPGTPNTQYF	TGCGCCAGCAGCCCCGGGACTCCGAATACGCAGTATTTT	-	-	TRBV5-1	TRBJ2-3
CASSLKGQPNYGYTF	TGTGCCAGCAGCTTAAAGGGACAGCCTAACTATGGCTACACCTTC	TRBD1	-	TRBV5-4	TRBJ1-2
CASSRLAGPGDEQFF	TGTGCCAGCAGTAGACTAGCGGGCCCTGGAGATGAGCAGTTCTTC	TRBD2	-	TRBV28	TRBJ2-1
CASSLAGFYEQYF	TGTGCCAGCAGCTTGGCAGGATTCTACGAGCAGTACTTC	-	-	TRBV7-8	TRBJ2-7